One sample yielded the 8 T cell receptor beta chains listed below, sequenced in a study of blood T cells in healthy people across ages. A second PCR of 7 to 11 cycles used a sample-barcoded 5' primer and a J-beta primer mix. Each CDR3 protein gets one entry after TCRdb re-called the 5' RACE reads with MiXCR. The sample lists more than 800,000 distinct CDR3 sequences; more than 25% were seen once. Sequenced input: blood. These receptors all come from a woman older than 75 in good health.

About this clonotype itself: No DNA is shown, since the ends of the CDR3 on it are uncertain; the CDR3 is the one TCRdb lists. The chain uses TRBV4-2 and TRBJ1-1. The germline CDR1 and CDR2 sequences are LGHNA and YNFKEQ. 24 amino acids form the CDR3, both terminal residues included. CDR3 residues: CASSISFVLTGEGYTFGSGTEAFF.

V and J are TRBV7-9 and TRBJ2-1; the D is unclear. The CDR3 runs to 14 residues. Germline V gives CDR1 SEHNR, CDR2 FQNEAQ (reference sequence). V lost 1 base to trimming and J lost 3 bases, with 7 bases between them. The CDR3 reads CASSLGRDYNEQFF. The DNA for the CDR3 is TGTGCCAGCAGCTTAGGTAGGGACTACAATGAGCAGTTCTTC.

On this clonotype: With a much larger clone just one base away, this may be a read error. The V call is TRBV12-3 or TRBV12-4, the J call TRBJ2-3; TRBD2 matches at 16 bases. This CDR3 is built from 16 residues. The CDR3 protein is CASSPGTSGGADAQYF. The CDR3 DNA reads TGTGCCAGCAGTCCCGGGACTAGCGGGGGGGCAGATGCGCAGTATTTT.

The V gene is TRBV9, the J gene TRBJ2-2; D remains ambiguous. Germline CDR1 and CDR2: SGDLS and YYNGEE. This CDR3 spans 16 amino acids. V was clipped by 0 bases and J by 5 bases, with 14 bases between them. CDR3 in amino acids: CASSVAASSRTGELFF. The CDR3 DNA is TGTGCCAGCAGCGTAGCGGCAAGCTCCCGAACCGGGGAGCTGTTTTTT.

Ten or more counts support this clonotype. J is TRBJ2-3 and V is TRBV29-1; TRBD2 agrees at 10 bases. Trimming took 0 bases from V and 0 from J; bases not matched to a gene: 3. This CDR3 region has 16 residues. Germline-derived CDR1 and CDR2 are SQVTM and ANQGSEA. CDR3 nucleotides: TGCAGCGTTGAAGAGAAACTAGCGGGGAGCACAGATACGCAGTATTTT. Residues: CSVEEKLAGSTDTQYF.

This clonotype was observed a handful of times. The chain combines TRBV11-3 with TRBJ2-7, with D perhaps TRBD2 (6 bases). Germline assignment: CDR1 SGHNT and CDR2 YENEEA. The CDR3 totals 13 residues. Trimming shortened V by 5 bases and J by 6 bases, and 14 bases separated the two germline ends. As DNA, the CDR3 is TGTGCCAGCAGCCTCCAAATGCGGGGCGAGCAGTACTTC. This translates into CASSLQMRGEQYF.

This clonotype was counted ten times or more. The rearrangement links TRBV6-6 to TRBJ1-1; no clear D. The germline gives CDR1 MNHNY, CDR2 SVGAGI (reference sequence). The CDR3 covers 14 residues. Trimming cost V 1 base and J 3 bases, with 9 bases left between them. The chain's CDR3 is CASSYLGGDTEAFF. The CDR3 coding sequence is TGTGCCAGCAGTTACTTGGGAGGTGACACTGAAGCTTTCTTT.

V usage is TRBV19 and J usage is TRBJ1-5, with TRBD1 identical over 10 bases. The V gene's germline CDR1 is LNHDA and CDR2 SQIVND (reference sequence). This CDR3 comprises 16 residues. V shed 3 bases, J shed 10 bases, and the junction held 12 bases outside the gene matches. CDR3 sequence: CASSIAGTGAYIPQHF. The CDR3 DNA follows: TGTGCCAGTAGTATTGCCGGGACAGGGGCCTACATACCCCAGCATTTT.